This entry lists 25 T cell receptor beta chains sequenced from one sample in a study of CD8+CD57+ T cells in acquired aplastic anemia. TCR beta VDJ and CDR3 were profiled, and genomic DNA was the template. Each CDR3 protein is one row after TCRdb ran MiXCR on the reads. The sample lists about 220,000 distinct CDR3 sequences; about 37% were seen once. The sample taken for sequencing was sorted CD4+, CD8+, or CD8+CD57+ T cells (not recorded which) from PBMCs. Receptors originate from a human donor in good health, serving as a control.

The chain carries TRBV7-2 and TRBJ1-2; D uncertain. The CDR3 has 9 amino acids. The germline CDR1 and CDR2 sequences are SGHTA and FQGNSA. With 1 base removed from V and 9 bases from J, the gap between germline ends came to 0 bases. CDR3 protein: CASSLGYTF. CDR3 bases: TGTGCCAGCAGCTTAGGCTACACCTTC.

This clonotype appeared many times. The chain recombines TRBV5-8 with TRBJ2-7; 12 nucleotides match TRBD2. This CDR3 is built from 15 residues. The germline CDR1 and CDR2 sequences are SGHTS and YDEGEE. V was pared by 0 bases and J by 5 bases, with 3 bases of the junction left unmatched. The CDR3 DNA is TGTGCCAGCAGCTTGGGACTAGCGGGAGTACACGAGCAGTACTTC. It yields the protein CASSLGLAGVHEQYF.

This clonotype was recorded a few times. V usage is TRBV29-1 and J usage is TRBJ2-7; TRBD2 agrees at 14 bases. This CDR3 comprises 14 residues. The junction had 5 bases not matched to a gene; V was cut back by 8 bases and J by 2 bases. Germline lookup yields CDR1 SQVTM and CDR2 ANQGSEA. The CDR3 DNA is TGCAGCCCATGGACTAGCGGGGGGACCTACGAGCAGTACTTC. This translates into CSPWTSGGTYEQYF.

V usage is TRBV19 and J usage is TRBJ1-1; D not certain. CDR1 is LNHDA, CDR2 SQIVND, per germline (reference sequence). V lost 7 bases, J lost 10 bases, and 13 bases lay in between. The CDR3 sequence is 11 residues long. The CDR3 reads CASTVPGGAFF. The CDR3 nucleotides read TGTGCCAGTACCGTACCTGGAGGAGCTTTCTTT.

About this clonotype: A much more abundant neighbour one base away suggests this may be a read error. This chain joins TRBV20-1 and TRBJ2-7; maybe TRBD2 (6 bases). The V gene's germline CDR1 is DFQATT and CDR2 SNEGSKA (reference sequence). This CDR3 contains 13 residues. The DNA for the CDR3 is TGCAGTGCTCCTATCGCGGGGTCCTACAAGCAGTACTTC. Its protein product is CSAPIAGSYKQYF.

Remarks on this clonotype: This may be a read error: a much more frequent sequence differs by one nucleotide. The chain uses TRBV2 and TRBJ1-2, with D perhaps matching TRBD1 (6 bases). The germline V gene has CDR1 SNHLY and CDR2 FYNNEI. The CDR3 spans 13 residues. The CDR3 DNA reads TGTGCCGGCAGTGTGGGGGGCGGTTCTGGCTACACCTTC. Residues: CAGSVGGGSGYTF. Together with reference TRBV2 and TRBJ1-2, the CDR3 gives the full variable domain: EPEVTQTPSHQVTQMGQEVILRCVPISNHLYFYWYRQILGQKVEFLVSFYNNEISEKSEIFDDQFSVERPDGSNFTLKIRSTKLEDSAMYFCAGSVGGGSGYTFGSGTRLTVV.

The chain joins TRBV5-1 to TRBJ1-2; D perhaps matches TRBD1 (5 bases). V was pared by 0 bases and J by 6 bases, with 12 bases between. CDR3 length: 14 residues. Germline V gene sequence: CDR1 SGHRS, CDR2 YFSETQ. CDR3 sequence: CASSLEGREHGYTF. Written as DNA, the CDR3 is TGCGCCAGCAGCTTGGAGGGCAGGGAACATGGCTACACCTTC.

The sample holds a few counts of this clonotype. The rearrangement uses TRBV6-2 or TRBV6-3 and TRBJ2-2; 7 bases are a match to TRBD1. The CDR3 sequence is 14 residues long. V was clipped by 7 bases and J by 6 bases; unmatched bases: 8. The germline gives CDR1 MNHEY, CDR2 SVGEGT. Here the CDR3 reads CASISIGGAGELFF. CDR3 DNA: TGTGCCAGCATCTCGATAGGGGGCGCCGGGGAGCTGTTTTTT.

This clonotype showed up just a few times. CDR3 DNA sequence: TGTGCCAGCAGTTTAAATGGGGGGACGGATGAAAAACTGTTTTTT. As protein: CASSLNGGTDEKLFF. The chain couples TRBV12-3 or TRBV12-4 to TRBJ1-4; possibly TRBD1 for D (5 bases). Trimming took 2 bases from V and 6 from J, leaving 13 bases between them. The CDR3 extends over 15 amino acids.

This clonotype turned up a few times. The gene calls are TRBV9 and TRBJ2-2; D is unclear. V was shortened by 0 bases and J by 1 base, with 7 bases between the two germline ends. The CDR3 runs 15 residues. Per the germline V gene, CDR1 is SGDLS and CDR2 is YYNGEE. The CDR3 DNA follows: TGTGCCAGCAGCGTAGGTTCTGGGAACACCGGGGAGCTGTTTTTT. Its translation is CASSVGSGNTGELFF.

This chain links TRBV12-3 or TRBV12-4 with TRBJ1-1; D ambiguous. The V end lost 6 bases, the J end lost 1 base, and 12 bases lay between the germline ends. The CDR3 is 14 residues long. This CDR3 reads CASSGPPWNTEAFF. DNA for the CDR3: TGTGCCAGCAGCGGCCCTCCTTGGAACACTGAAGCTTTCTTT.

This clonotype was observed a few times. The CDR3 reads CASSQEWGVSYGYTF. CDR3 nucleotides: TGTGCCAGCAGCCAAGAATGGGGAGTGTCATATGGCTACACCTTC. The genes are TRBV3-1 and TRBJ1-2; D ambiguous. The germline gives CDR1 LGHDT, CDR2 YNNKEL (reference sequence). The CDR3 runs 15 residues. V lost 0 bases, J lost 5 bases, and 13 bases lay in between.

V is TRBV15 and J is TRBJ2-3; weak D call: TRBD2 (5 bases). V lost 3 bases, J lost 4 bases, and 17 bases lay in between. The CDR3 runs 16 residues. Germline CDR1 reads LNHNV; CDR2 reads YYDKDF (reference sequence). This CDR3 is CATSSVVERVADTQYF. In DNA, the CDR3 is TGTGCCACCAGCAGTGTCGTTGAGAGGGTAGCAGATACGCAGTATTTT.

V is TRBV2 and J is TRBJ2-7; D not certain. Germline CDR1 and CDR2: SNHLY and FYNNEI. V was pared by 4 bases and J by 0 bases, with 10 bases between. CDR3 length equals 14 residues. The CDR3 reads CASSATSPSYEQYF. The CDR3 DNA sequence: TGTGCCAGCAGTGCGACGTCCCCCTCCTACGAGCAGTACTTC.

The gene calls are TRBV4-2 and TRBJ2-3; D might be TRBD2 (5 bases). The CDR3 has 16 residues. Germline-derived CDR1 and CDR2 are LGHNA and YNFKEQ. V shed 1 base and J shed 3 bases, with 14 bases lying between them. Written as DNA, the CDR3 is TGTGCCAGCAGCCAAGGGTCCGGGATAAGGACAGATACGCAGTATTTT. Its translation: CASSQGSGIRTDTQYF.

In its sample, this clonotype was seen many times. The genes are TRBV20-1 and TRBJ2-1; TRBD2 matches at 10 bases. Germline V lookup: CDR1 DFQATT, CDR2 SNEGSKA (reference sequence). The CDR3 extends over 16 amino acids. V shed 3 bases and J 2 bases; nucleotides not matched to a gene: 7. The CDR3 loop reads CSARPSGGETYNEQFF. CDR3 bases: TGCAGTGCTAGGCCTAGCGGGGGAGAAACCTACAATGAGCAGTTCTTC.

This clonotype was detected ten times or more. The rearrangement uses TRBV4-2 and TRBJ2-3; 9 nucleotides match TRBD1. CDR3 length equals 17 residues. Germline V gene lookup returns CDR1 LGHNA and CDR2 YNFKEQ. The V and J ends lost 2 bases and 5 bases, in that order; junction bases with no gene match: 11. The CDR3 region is CASSQTQGTGGKDTQYF. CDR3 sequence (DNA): TGTGCCAGCAGCCAAACCCAGGGCACAGGGGGCAAAGATACGCAGTATTTT.

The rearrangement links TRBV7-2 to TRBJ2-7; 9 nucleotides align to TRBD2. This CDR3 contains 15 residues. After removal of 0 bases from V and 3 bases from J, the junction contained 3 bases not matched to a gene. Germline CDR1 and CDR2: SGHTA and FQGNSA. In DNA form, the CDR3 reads TGTGCCAGCAGCTTAGCCCAAGCGGGGGGCTACGAGCAGTACTTC. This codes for CASSLAQAGGYEQYF. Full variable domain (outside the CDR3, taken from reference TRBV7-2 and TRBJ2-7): GAGVSQSPSNKVTEKGKDVELRCDPISGHTALYWYRQSLGQGLEFLIYFQGNSAPDKSGLPSDRFSAERTGGSVSTLTIQRTQQEDSAVYLCASSLAQAGGYEQYFGPGTRLTVT.

The CDR3 here is CASSAGPAGAKFF. DNA of the CDR3: TGTGCCAGCAGCGCGGGACCGGCGGGGGCGAAGTTCTTC. The J gene is TRBJ2-1, the V gene TRBV5-5; D might be TRBD2 (7 bases). The CDR3 loop spans 13 amino acids. CDR1 is SGHKS, CDR2 YYEKEE, per germline (reference sequence). Trimming took off 4 bases at V and 14 bases at J, with 19 bases between the two ends. The variable domain in full, completed from reference TRBV5-5 and TRBJ2-1, reads DAGVTQSPTHLIKTRGQQVTLRCSPISGHKSVSWYQQVLGQGPQFIFQYYEKEERGRGNFPDRFSARQFPNYSSELNVNALLLGDSALYLCASSAGPAGAKFFGPGTRLTVL.

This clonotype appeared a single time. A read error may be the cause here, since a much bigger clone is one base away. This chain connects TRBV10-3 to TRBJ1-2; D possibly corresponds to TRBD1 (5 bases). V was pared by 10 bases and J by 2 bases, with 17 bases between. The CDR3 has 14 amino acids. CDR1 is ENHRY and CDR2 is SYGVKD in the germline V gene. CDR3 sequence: CATADISGNYGYTF. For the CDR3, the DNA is TGTGCCACCGCGGACATCTCGGGCAACTATGGCTACACCTTC.

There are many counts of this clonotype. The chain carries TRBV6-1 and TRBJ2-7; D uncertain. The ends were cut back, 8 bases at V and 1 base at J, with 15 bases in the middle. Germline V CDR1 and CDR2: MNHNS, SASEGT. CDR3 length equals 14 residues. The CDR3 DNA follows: TGTGCCAGCGCCTCTTTGGTCGGGTCCTACGAGCAGTACTTC. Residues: CASASLVGSYEQYF.

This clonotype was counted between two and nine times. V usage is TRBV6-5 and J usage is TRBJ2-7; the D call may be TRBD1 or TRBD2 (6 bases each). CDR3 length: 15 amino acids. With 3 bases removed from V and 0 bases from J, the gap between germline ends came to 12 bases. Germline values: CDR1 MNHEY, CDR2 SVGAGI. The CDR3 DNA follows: TGTGCCAGCAGTTATTCCGGGGGCCACTCCTACGAGCAGTACTTC. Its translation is CASSYSGGHSYEQYF.

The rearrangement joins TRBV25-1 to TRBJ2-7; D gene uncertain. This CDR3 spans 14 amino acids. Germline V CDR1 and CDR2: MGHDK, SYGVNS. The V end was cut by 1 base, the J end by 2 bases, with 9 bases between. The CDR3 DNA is TGTGCCAGCAGTGAATCGGGCGAGGCCTACGAGCAGTACTTC. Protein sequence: CASSESGEAYEQYF.

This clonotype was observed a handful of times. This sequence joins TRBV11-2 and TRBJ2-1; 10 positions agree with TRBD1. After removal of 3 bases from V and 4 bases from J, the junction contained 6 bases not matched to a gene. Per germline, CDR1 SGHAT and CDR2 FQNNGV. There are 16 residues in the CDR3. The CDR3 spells CASSLIRDRGYNEQFF. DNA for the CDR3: TGTGCCAGCAGCTTGATCCGGGACAGGGGATACAATGAGCAGTTCTTC.

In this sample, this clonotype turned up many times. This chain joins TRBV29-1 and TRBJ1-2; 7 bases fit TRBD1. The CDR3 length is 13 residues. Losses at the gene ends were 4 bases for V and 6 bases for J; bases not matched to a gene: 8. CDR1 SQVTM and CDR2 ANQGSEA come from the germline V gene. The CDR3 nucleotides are TGCAGCGTTGGACAGGGATTCCTAGATGGCTACACCTTC. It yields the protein CSVGQGFLDGYTF.